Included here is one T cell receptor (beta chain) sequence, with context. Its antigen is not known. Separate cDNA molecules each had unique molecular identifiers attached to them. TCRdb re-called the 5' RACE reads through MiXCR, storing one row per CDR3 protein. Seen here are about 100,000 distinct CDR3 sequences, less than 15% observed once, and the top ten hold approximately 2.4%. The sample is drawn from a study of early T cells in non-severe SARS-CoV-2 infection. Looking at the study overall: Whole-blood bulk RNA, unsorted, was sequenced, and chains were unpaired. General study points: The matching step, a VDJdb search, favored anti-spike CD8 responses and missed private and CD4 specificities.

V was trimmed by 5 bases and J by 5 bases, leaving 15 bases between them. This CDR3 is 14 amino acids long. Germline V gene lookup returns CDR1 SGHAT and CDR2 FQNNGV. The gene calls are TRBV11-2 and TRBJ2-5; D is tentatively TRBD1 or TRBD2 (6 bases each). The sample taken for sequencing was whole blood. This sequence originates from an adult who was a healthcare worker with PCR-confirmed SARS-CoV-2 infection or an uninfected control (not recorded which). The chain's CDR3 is CASSPRGASETQYF. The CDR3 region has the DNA TGTGCCAGCAGCCCGAGGGGGGCATCGGAGACCCAGTACTTC.